This entry describes one TCR beta chain. The record originates from a study of T cell changes during pregnancy in multiple sclerosis. The assay was immunoSEQ multiplex PCR, and TCRdb's table has in-frame clones only and misses some. The table shows roughly 90,000 clones, with approximately 90% occurring only once. Germline values: CDR1 SGHRS, CDR2 YFSETQ. The V segment lost 4 bases and the J segment 7 bases; nucleotides outside the gene matches: 13. The length of the CDR3 is 16 residues. This chain links TRBV5-1 with TRBJ2-2, with 7 bases lining up with TRBD1. This clonotype was sampled from a female donor with multiple sclerosis, enrolled in a pregnancy study. The sample consisted of peripheral blood, taken before pregnancy. The CDR3 region has the DNA TGCGCCAGCAGCCCCACGGCACAGGGGTTCGGCGGGGAGCTGTTTTTT. This sequence encodes CASSPTAQGFGGELFF.